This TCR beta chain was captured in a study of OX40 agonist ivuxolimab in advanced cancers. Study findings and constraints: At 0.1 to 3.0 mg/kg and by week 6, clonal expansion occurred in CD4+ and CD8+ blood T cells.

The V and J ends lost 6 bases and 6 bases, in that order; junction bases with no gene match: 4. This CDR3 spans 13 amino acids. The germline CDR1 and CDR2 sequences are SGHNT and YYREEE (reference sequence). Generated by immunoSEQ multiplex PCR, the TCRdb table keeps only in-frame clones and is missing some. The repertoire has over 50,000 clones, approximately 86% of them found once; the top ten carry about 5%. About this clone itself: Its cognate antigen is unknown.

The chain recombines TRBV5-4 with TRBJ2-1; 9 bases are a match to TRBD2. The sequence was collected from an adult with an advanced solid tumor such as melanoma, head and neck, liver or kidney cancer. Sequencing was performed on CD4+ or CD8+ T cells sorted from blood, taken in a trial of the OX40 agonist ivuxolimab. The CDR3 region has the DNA TGTGCCAGCACCCCGGGACTAGCCAATGAGCAGTTCTTC. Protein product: CASTPGLANEQFF.